These 14 T cell receptor beta chains originate from one sample sequenced in a study of CD8+CD57+ T cells in acquired aplastic anemia. Previously, flow cytometry had revealed CD8+CD57+ cell expansion in the patients chosen for sequencing. CDR3 and TCR beta VDJ profiling relied on a genomic DNA template. Each CDR3 protein is one row after TCRdb ran MiXCR on the reads. This sample has under 500,000 distinct CDR3 sequences; roughly 34% occur once, and the top ten carry under 0.95%. The sequencing sample was made of sorted CD4+, CD8+, or CD8+CD57+ T cells (not recorded which) from PBMCs. The receptors shown here come from a human donor with aplastic anemia.

V gene TRBV10-2 combines with J gene TRBJ1-2; weak D call: TRBD1 (6 bases). The CDR3 totals 15 residues. With 4 bases removed from V and 0 bases from J, the gap between germline ends came to 12 bases. Germline-derived CDR1 and CDR2 are WSHSY and SAAADI. The CDR3 reads CASSGTGPPNYGYTF. CDR3 sequence (DNA): TGCGCCAGCAGTGGAACAGGGCCACCTAACTATGGCTACACCTTC.

The V gene is TRBV14, the J gene TRBJ2-1; 10 nucleotides align to TRBD1. Trimming took 5 bases from V and 14 from J; bases not matched to a gene: 9. Germline V gene lookup returns CDR1 SGHDN and CDR2 FVKESK. This CDR3 is built from 13 residues. CDR3 protein: CASSSRDRGGEFF. Written as DNA, the CDR3 is TGTGCCAGCAGCTCCCGGGACAGGGGTGGGGAGTTCTTC.

The rearrangement links TRBV2 to TRBJ1-2; 9 bases fit TRBD1. The V and J ends lost 1 base and 7 bases, in that order; junction bases with no gene match: 4. The CDR3 is made up of 14 amino acids. Germline loops: CDR1 SNHLY, CDR2 FYNNEI. In DNA form, the CDR3 reads TGTGCCAGCAGTGAAGTACAGGGGGCGTCTGGCTACACCTTC. The encoded protein is CASSEVQGASGYTF. Combining the CDR3 with reference TRBV2 and TRBJ1-2 gives the whole variable domain EPEVTQTPSHQVTQMGQEVILRCVPISNHLYFYWYRQILGQKVEFLVSFYNNEISEKSEIFDDQFSVERPDGSNFTLKIRSTKLEDSAMYFCASSEVQGASGYTFGSGTRLTVV.

Many counts were recorded for this clonotype. The rearrangement joins TRBV20-1 to TRBJ1-6; D is ambiguous. CDR1 and CDR2 from the germline V gene are DFQATT and SNEGSKA (reference sequence). The V and J ends lost 2 bases and 0 bases respectively, with 11 bases between them. CDR3 length equals 16 residues. The CDR3 spells CSARNGFSSYNSPLHF. In nucleotides, the CDR3 is TGCAGTGCTAGAAACGGATTCAGCTCCTATAATTCACCCCTCCACTTT.

The chain uses TRBV25-1 and TRBJ2-5, with 9 bases that match TRBD2. The V and J ends lost 3 bases and 1 base, in that order; junction bases with no gene match: 3. Looked up from germline, CDR1 is MGHDK and CDR2 is SYGVNS. CDR3 length: 15 residues. The CDR3 DNA sequence: TGTGCCAGCAGTGACCTAGCGGGGATCCAAGAGACCCAGTACTTC. Amino acids: CASSDLAGIQETQYF.

This chain links TRBV24-1 with TRBJ1-1; D call uncertain. V gave up 5 bases and J gave up 1 base, with 10 bases separating them. This CDR3 has 14 amino acids. The germline CDR1 and CDR2 sequences are KGHDR and SFDVKD. The CDR3 sequence: CATSVQCGNTEAFF. CDR3 bases: TGTGCCACCAGTGTCCAATGCGGGAACACTGAAGCTTTCTTT.

The chain combines TRBV12-3 or TRBV12-4 with TRBJ1-5, with TRBD1 matching over 9 bases. The CDR3 sequence is 16 residues long. Trimming cost V 7 bases and J 1 base; bases outside gene matches: 8. CDR3 in amino acids: CASNKGQGTSNQPQHF. The CDR3, as DNA: TGTGCCAGCAACAAAGGACAGGGGACCAGCAATCAGCCCCAGCATTTT.

The genes are TRBV11-2 and TRBJ2-2, with TRBD1 identical over 8 bases. Per germline, CDR1 SGHAT and CDR2 FQNNGV. V shed 6 bases, J shed 2 bases, and the junction held 5 bases outside the gene matches. CDR3 length: 15 amino acids. CDR3 DNA: TGTGCCAGCAGGGTCGACAGGGGAAACACCGGGGAGCTGTTTTTT. Translated: CASRVDRGNTGELFF.

This clonotype was found a few times. The chain couples TRBV7-2 to TRBJ1-1; D perhaps matches TRBD1 (6 bases). V was cut by 8 bases and J by 5 bases, with 21 bases left in between. CDR1 is SGHTA, CDR2 FQGNSA, per germline. The CDR3 has 15 residues. CDR3 sequence reads: CASSLQGNPKTEAFF. CDR3 in DNA: TGTGCCAGCTCACTACAGGGAAACCCGAAAACTGAAGCTTTCTTT.

This clonotype appeared once. At one end, the junction sequence differs from germline, possibly due to a read error. V and J are TRBV12-5 and TRBJ1-2; 7 bases map to TRBD1. The CDR3 contains 14 residues. Germline V gene lookup returns CDR1 LGHNT and CDR2 FRNRAP. CDR3 protein: CASGSGDRNYGHTF. In nucleotides, the CDR3 is TGTGCTAGTGGTTCGGGGGACAGAAACTATGGCCACACCTTC.

This clonotype was picked up a small number of times. V and J are TRBV5-1 and TRBJ2-2; tentative D call: TRBD2 (5 bases). The CDR3 has 16 residues. Trimming stripped 0 bases from V and 2 bases from J, with 11 bases between. CDR1 and CDR2 (germline): SGHRS, YFSETQ. CDR3 residues: CASSLEARGNTGELFF. In nucleotides, the CDR3 is TGCGCCAGCAGCTTGGAGGCTCGGGGAAACACCGGGGAGCTGTTTTTT.

This clonotype appeared a few times. One base away lies a much larger clone, so this may be a sequencing read error. The chain uses TRBV7-9 and TRBJ2-3; D not certain. Trimming shortened V by 4 bases and J by 7 bases, and 6 bases separated the two germline ends. The CDR3 runs to 11 residues. From germline, CDR1 is SEHNR and CDR2 FQNEAQ (reference sequence). The CDR3 DNA sequence: TGTGCCAGCAGCTCATTGTATACGCAGTATTTT. Amino acids: CASSSLYTQYF.

For this clonotype: A clone one base away is much larger, so this may be a read error. The J gene is TRBJ2-7, the V gene TRBV20-1, with TRBD2 matching over 7 bases. Trimming cost V 5 bases and J 2 bases; bases outside gene matches: 9. Germline-derived CDR1 and CDR2 are DFQATT and SNEGSKA (reference sequence). CDR3 length equals 14 residues. The CDR3 is CSAPPRGVPYEQYF. The DNA of the CDR3 is TGCAGTGCTCCTCCCCGGGGGGTTCCCTACGAGCAGTACTTC.

This clonotype occurred many times. The chain couples TRBV10-2 to TRBJ2-6; tentatively, D is TRBD1 (5 bases). CDR1 and CDR2 (germline): WSHSY, SAAADI. The CDR3 is 15 residues long. V was cut by 6 bases and J by 5 bases, with 14 bases left in between. The CDR3: CASSDSPGRANVLTF. The CDR3 DNA follows: TGCGCCAGCAGCGACAGTCCCGGAAGGGCCAACGTCCTGACTTTC.